This T cell receptor beta chain was found in a study of patients and donors after allogeneic stem cell transplantation. The CDR3 length is 17 residues. Germline CDR1 and CDR2: DFQATT and SNEGSKA (reference sequence). The V and J ends lost 0 bases and 5 bases respectively, with 23 bases between them. A single record per CDR3 protein comes from TCRdb applying MiXCR to the RT-PCR reads. The top ten hold about 30% of the sample, which has over 150,000 distinct CDR3 sequences, around two fifths seen once. Sequencing used blood, either unsorted or a sorted T cell fraction (not recorded which). This chain joins TRBV20-1 and TRBJ2-7, with a tentative D call TRBD2 (6 bases). This clonotype was sampled from a human donor who was either an allogeneic HSCT recipient or a stem cell or donor lymphocyte infusion donor (not recorded which). It is not recorded whose cells these are; they may come from a transplant donor. The CDR3 region is CSARDPLRTGVMNEQYF. The CDR3 DNA sequence: TGCAGTGCTAGAGATCCTTTGAGGACGGGAGTGATGAACGAGCAGTACTTC.